This TCR beta chain derives from a study of T cells after yellow fever vaccination (dated by TCRdb to 2018 to 2020). Regarding the study in general: The SMART-Seq v4 Ultra Low Input RNA kit was used to prepare libraries from fractions with low cell numbers. Two healthy male donors, one aged 18 to 30 and one aged 30 to 40 years, made up the cohort. Bulk PBMC replicates and cell subsets were isolated from blood drawn at multiple timepoints before and after both primary and secondary immunization. Bulk TCR alpha and beta repertoires were sequenced longitudinally to track T-cell clones before and after primary and booster YFV17D yellow fever vaccination.

The germline V gene encodes CDR1 MGHRA and CDR2 YSYEKL. The CDR3 contains 17 residues, cysteine and phenylalanine counted. Only the CDR3 portion is preserved as DNA: 51 bases, with reading frame beginning at the first base. Trimming takes 1 base off V and 1 base off J; junction bases not matched to a gene: 3. The sequencing machine was an Illumina NovaSeq 6000. TCR cDNA was synthesized by 5'RACE template switching, through which a universal primer site and unique molecular identifiers were introduced. cDNA synthesis was primed from both the TCR alpha and TCR beta constant segments. Libraries were amplified in two PCR steps, with sample barcodes and sequencing adapters added in the second step. Sequencing of libraries was performed on Illumina HiSeq 2500 (2x100 bp) or NovaSeq (2x150 bp). The original methods were these. Reads were demultiplexed and collapsed into UMI consensus sequences with MIGEC, and V(D)J alignment was performed with MiXCR. Using edgeR on replicate PBMC samples, clonotypes were called vaccine-responding if FDR was below 0.01 and the log2 fold change was above 5 up to day 15. Each bulk clonotype received a CD4 or CD8 identity based on whether the sequenced CD4 or CD8 repertoire contained that clonotype at higher abundance. Clones were called with MiXCR by TCRdb after fastp trimmed the public reads at Q25, and only in-frame beta chains were retained. Rows with one shared CDR3 protein collapse into an entry with the most common genes and DNA. None of the V and J calls come from the authors' own analysis; TCRdb made them. The sample profile shows fewer than 500,000 distinct CDR3 sequences; roughly 20% of them were found once. Over 15% of the sample comes from the top ten.

Here is what the overall study found, with its caveats: A small share of clonotypes occurred in both CD4 and CD8 compartments, likely arising from convergent recombination. FACS-sorted repertoires could contain abundant contaminating clonotypes from the bulk population, so computational filtering was required. Most clones expanded after primary vaccination were re-detected after the booster (approximately 95% of CD4 and 80% to 90% of CD8), suggesting broad memory maintenance. Because only two donors were included in the study, the extent to which the findings can be generalized is limited. The secondary T-cell response was weaker than the primary response but faster, peaking on day 5 instead of day 15.

The treatment or condition label here, explained by the study, means: live attenuated yellow fever vaccine strain. At each blood-draw timepoint, two biological replicates of bulk PBMCs were collected. A standard Ficoll-Paque protocol was used to isolate PBMCs from peripheral blood. TriZol was used to extract RNA from bulk PBMCs, CD4 and CD8 fractions, and dextramer-positive and dextramer-negative fractions. This clonotype was seen a single time. No cognate antigen has been identified for it. No base quality values were provided; no much bigger clone lies one nucleotide off. A single read makes a weak case.

This TCR was sampled from a man between 18 and 29 years old who received the YFV17D yellow fever vaccine. This chain is built from TRBV4-1 and TRBJ2-4, with 11 junctional bases fitting TRBD2. The sequencing used PBMCs, collected before the yellow fever booster vaccination. In nucleotides, the sequence is TGCGCCAGCAGCCAAGCGACTAGCGGGAAGGCCAAAAACATTCAGTACTTC. Protein translation: CASSQATSGKAKNIQYF.